A selection of T cell receptor beta chains follows, all from one sample in a study of immune evolution from preneoplasia to lung adenocarcinoma. TCRdb keeps only in-frame clones here, not all; method: immunoSEQ multiplex PCR. The sample gives more than 6,500 clones, 65% to 85% of which show up once; approximately 7.7% is in the top ten. The source material was FFPE adjacent normal lung tissue. The receptors here all came from a person aged 65-85 years with lung adenocarcinoma. CDR3s include the opening cysteine and the closing phenylalanine or tryptophan. Each record gives: V gene, J gene, D gene, clone size, CDR3 protein, CDR3 DNA. The D gene is left open where the match is weak. Some rows mark clone size as missing; the rest say once, few, many or name a class of expanded clone.

TRBV28	TRBJ2-7	.	.	CASSLSFEQYF	TGTGCCAGCAGTTTGTCGTTTGAGCAGTACTTC
TRBV7-9	TRBJ2-7	TRBD2	.	CASSPSGSGIEQYF	TGTGCCAGCAGCCCCAGCGGGAGTGGGATCGAGCAGTACTTC
TRBV5-3	TRBJ1-5	.	.	CARSLVRDQPQHF	TGTGCCAGAAGCTTGGTAAGGGATCAGCCCCAGCATTTT
TRBV28	TRBJ1-1	.	.	CASSFRDWSTEAFF	TGTGCCAGCAGTTTCAGGGACTGGAGCACTGAAGCTTTCTTT
TRBV18	TRBJ2-6	.	.	CASSPPAFSGANVLTF	TGTGCCAGCTCACCACCGGCGTTCTCTGGGGCCAACGTCCTGACTTTC
TRBV6-1	TRBJ1-1	TRBD1	.	CASSEFRGDTEAFF	TGTGCCAGCAGTGAATTCAGGGGGGACACTGAAGCTTTCTTT
TRBV7-9	TRBJ1-5	.	.	CASSLDEQPQHF	TGTGCCAGCAGCTTAGACGAGCAGCCCCAGCATTTT
TRBV5-6	TRBJ1-6	TRBD1	.	CASSTGQGENSPLHF	TGTGCCAGCAGCACGGGACAGGGGGAAAATTCACCCCTCCACTTT
TRBV19	TRBJ1-3	.	few	CASSMAGGGNTIYF	TGTGCCAGTAGTATGGCGGGAGGTGGAAACACCATATATTTT
TRBV5-1	TRBJ2-7	.	.	CASSTNDGTYEQYF	TGCGCCAGCAGCACGAATGATGGGACCTACGAGCAGTACTTC
TRBV2	TRBJ1-1	TRBD1	.	CASSADRGLNTEAFF	TGTGCCAGCAGTGCAGACAGGGGGCTGAACACTGAAGCTTTCTTT
TRBV5-1	TRBJ2-7	TRBD2	.	CASSLGLAGGIPSYEQYF	TGCGCCAGCAGCTTGGGACTAGCGGGGGGGATCCCCTCCTACGAGCAGTACTTC
TRBV6-6	TRBJ1-2	TRBD1	.	CASSYLTGAYGYTF	TGTGCCAGCAGTTACTTAACAGGGGCCTATGGCTACACCTTC
TRBV18	TRBJ1-3	TRBD1	.	CASSRDSDSGNTIYF	TGTGCCAGCTCACGGGACAGCGACTCTGGAAACACCATATATTTT
TRBV7-8	TRBJ2-7	.	.	CASSLAAALYEQYF	TGTGCCAGCAGCTTAGCAGCGGCCCTCTACGAGCAGTACTTC
TRBV2	TRBJ2-7	.	.	CASSPQGYEQYF	TGTGCCAGCAGCCCACAGGGCTACGAGCAGTACTTC
TRBV5-6	TRBJ2-3	.	.	CVSSTASTDTQYF	TGTGTCAGCAGCACTGCCAGCACAGATACGCAGTATTTT
TRBV10-2	TRBJ2-5	TRBD1	.	CASSEDRGMQETQYF	TGCGCCAGCAGTGAGGACAGGGGGATGCAAGAGACCCAGTACTTC
TRBV18	TRBJ1-1	.	.	CASSLQGENTEAFF	TGTGCCAGCTCCCTACAGGGTGAAAACACTGAAGCTTTCTTT
TRBV4-1	TRBJ2-5	.	.	CASSQNAQGETQYF	TGCGCCAGCAGCCAAAACGCTCAGGGGGAGACCCAGTACTTC
TRBV27	TRBJ2-3	.	.	CALPPVPSTDTQYF	TGTGCCCTCCCCCCGGTTCCTAGCACAGATACGCAGTATTTT
TRBV6-1	TRBJ2-3	TRBD2	once	CASSGGSKGLAGGDTQYF	TGTGCCAGCAGTGGAGGAAGTAAGGGACTAGCGGGAGGAGATACGCAGTATTTT
TRBV6-1	TRBJ2-1	TRBD1	.	CASSVSGQGAGEQFF	TGTGCCAGCAGTGTCTCGGGACAGGGGGCCGGTGAGCAGTTCTTC
TRBV15	TRBJ2-1	.	.	CATSKDEDNEQFF	TGTGCCACCAGCAAAGATGAAGACAATGAGCAGTTCTTC
TRBV6-5	TRBJ1-1	TRBD1	.	CASSLGQGVPTEAFF	TGTGCCAGCAGTTTGGGACAGGGAGTTCCCACTGAAGCTTTCTTT
TRBV4-1	TRBJ2-2	TRBD1	.	CASSQGVITGDTGELFF	TGCGCCAGCAGCCAAGGGGTGATAACAGGGGACACCGGGGAGCTGTTTTTT
TRBV28	TRBJ2-7	.	.	CASRPQGGAYTQQYF	TGTGCCAGCAGACCTCAGGGGGGAGCGTATACTCAGCAGTACTTC
TRBV7-9	TRBJ2-7	.	.	CASSLWGYEQYF	TGTGCCAGCAGCTTATGGGGCTACGAGCAGTACTTC
TRBV7-9	TRBJ2-3	.	.	CASSFRGDTQYF	TGTGCCAGCAGCTTTAGAGGGGATACGCAGTATTTT
TRBV27	TRBJ2-3	TRBD2	.	CASSLRTSGGGGTQYF	TGTGCCAGCAGTTTGCGGACTAGCGGGGGGGGAGGTACGCAGTATTTT
TRBV21-1	TRBJ1-2	.	.	CASSNPGSANYGYTF	TGTGCCAGCAGCAACCCAGGTTCTGCTAACTATGGCTACACCTTC
TRBV5-1	TRBJ1-2	TRBD1	.	CASSNRDRSYGYTF	TGCGCCAGCAGCAACCGGGACAGGTCCTATGGCTACACCTTC
TRBV5-1	TRBJ2-7	.	.	CASSLGTDYEQYF	TGCGCCAGCAGCTTAGGGACTGATTACGAGCAGTACTTC
TRBV2	TRBJ1-4	.	.	CASRSEKLFF	TGTGCCAGCCGCTCGGAAAAACTGTTTTTT
TRBV11-2	TRBJ2-7	.	once	CASSSGANYEQYF	TGTGCCAGCTCGTCGGGGGCCAACTACGAGCAGTACTTC